This is a list of T cell receptor beta chains from one sample in a study of cytomegalovirus exposure and HLA in healthy donors. Data came from immunoSEQ multiplex PCR; TCRdb stores just in-frame clones and leaves some out. The sample gives roughly 130,000 clones, 65% to 90% of which show up once; almost 3% is in the top ten. Sequenced: PBMCs. The receptors shown here come from a woman aged 18-29 years in good health and CMV-seropositive. Both conserved end residues are part of each CDR3. The order of the fields is V gene, J gene, D gene, clone size, CDR3 DNA, CDR3 protein. D genes are given only for firm matches. Size is omitted from some rows. Given values are once, few, many or a class for expanded clones.

V gene: TRBV19; J gene: TRBJ1-1; D gene: TRBD1; clone size: -; CDR3 DNA: TGTGCCAGTTCCGGGACAGCGGGCACTGAAGCTTTCTTT; CDR3 protein: CASSGTAGTEAFF
V gene: TRBV6-6; J gene: TRBJ1-1; D gene: -; clone size: -; CDR3 DNA: TGTGCCAGCAGCCGACAACGGGGAGGGGACACTGAAGCTTTCTTT; CDR3 protein: CASSRQRGGDTEAFF
V gene: TRBV9; J gene: TRBJ2-3; D gene: -; clone size: -; CDR3 DNA: TGTGCCAGCAGCCTAATAGCGGACGGACGGGGAGATACGCAGTATTTT; CDR3 protein: CASSLIADGRGDTQYF
V gene: TRBV5-1; J gene: TRBJ2-5; D gene: -; clone size: -; CDR3 DNA: TGCGCCAGCAGCTTGGGTAGCTACGAGACCCAGTACTTC; CDR3 protein: CASSLGSYETQYF
V gene: TRBV4-2; J gene: TRBJ2-6; D gene: -; clone size: -; CDR3 DNA: TGTGCCAGCAGCCAAGTACCAGGGGGGATCTCTGGGGCCAACGTCCTGACTTTC; CDR3 protein: CASSQVPGGISGANVLTF
V gene: TRBV5-4; J gene: TRBJ2-1; D gene: TRBD2; clone size: -; CDR3 DNA: TGTGCCAGCAGCTTGAAAGCGGGGGATTACAATGAGCAGTTCTTC; CDR3 protein: CASSLKAGDYNEQFF
V gene: TRBV29-1; J gene: TRBJ2-3; D gene: TRBD2; clone size: -; CDR3 DNA: TGCAGCGTTGATGGACTAGCGGGGGAACTAGTTGCAGATACGCAGTATTTT; CDR3 protein: CSVDGLAGELVADTQYF
V gene: TRBV7-9; J gene: TRBJ1-5; D gene: TRBD1; clone size: -; CDR3 DNA: TGTGCCAGCAGCAGAGACAGGGGGCGAGGGATCGGCAATCAGCCCCAGCATTTT; CDR3 protein: CASSRDRGRGIGNQPQHF
V gene: TRBV5-5; J gene: TRBJ2-7; D gene: TRBD2; clone size: -; CDR3 DNA: TGTGCCAGCAGCTGGACTAGCGGGGGGAGTGAGCAGTACTTC; CDR3 protein: CASSWTSGGSEQYF
V gene: TRBV13; J gene: TRBJ2-1; D gene: TRBD2; clone size: -; CDR3 DNA: TGTGCCAGCAGCTTATGGGGGGGGGAATTTGAGCAGTTCTTC; CDR3 protein: CASSLWGGEFEQFF
V gene: TRBV5-1; J gene: TRBJ1-1; D gene: TRBD1; clone size: -; CDR3 DNA: TGCGCCAGCAGTTATAGGGGGCTCTGGACTGAAGCTTTCTTT; CDR3 protein: CASSYRGLWTEAFF
V gene: TRBV13; J gene: TRBJ1-5; D gene: -; clone size: -; CDR3 DNA: TGTGCCGTTACAACGGACAGCACCACCAATCAGCCCCAGCATTTT; CDR3 protein: CAVTTDSTTNQPQHF
V gene: TRBV4-1; J gene: TRBJ2-4; D gene: -; clone size: few; CDR3 DNA: TGCGCCAGCAGCCAAGTAGGGGTCAAAAACATTCAGTACTTC; CDR3 protein: CASSQVGVKNIQYF
V gene: TRBV5-1; J gene: TRBJ1-2; D gene: -; clone size: -; CDR3 DNA: TGCGCCAGCAGCTTGGAACCGGGTAACTATGGCTACACCTTC; CDR3 protein: CASSLEPGNYGYTF
V gene: TRBV28; J gene: TRBJ2-5; D gene: TRBD1; clone size: once; CDR3 DNA: TGTGCCAGCAGCCCCGGACAGGCCCAAGAGACCCAGTACTTC; CDR3 protein: CASSPGQAQETQYF
V gene: TRBV9; J gene: TRBJ2-5; D gene: TRBD1; clone size: -; CDR3 DNA: TGTGCCAGCAGCTCAGGGACAGGGGACATGGAGACCCAGTACTTC; CDR3 protein: CASSSGTGDMETQYF
V gene: TRBV19; J gene: TRBJ1-2; D gene: -; clone size: -; CDR3 DNA: TGTGCCAGTACCGTCGGACTAACGGGAGGCTACACCTTC; CDR3 protein: CASTVGLTGGYTF
V gene: TRBV6-5; J gene: TRBJ1-1; D gene: -; clone size: -; CDR3 DNA: TGTGCCAGCAGTGATAGGGGTCAGGCTTTCTTT; CDR3 protein: CASSDRGQAFF
V gene: TRBV11-2; J gene: TRBJ1-1; D gene: -; clone size: -; CDR3 DNA: TGTGCCAGCAGCTTTGCACTATTGAACACTGAAGCTTTCTTT; CDR3 protein: CASSFALLNTEAFF
V gene: TRBV7-9; J gene: TRBJ2-5; D gene: TRBD2; clone size: -; CDR3 DNA: TGTGCCAGCAGCTTACCAGCGGGGGGGTACGAAGAGACCCAGTACTTC; CDR3 protein: CASSLPAGGYEETQYF
V gene: TRBV19; J gene: TRBJ2-7; D gene: -; clone size: -; CDR3 DNA: TGTGCCAGTAGTATGGGTGGGGCCGACGAGCAGTACTTC; CDR3 protein: CASSMGGADEQYF
V gene: TRBV6-1; J gene: TRBJ2-7; D gene: TRBD1; clone size: -; CDR3 DNA: TGTGCCAGCAGTTGGACAGGGGGTATCTCCTACGAGCAGTACTTC; CDR3 protein: CASSWTGGISYEQYF
V gene: TRBV27; J gene: TRBJ2-1; D gene: -; clone size: few; CDR3 DNA: TGTGCCAGCAGTTACGGGGGGCCTGATGAGCAGTTCTTC; CDR3 protein: CASSYGGPDEQFF
V gene: TRBV27; J gene: TRBJ2-7; D gene: -; clone size: -; CDR3 DNA: TGTGCCAGCAGTTTATCAGGGGCCTACGAGCAGTACTTC; CDR3 protein: CASSLSGAYEQYF
V gene: TRBV30; J gene: TRBJ1-2; D gene: -; clone size: -; CDR3 DNA: TGTGCCTGGAGTCCTCAGACAGGAAACTATGGCTACACCTTC; CDR3 protein: CAWSPQTGNYGYTF
V gene: TRBV6-5; J gene: TRBJ2-7; D gene: -; clone size: -; CDR3 DNA: TGTGCCAGCAGTTTCCGGCTGGGGCCAGACTACGAGCAGTACTTC; CDR3 protein: CASSFRLGPDYEQYF
V gene: TRBV6-1; J gene: TRBJ2-3; D gene: -; clone size: -; CDR3 DNA: TGTGCCAGCGCCACTACCCTCACAGATACGCAGTATTTT; CDR3 protein: CASATTLTDTQYF
V gene: TRBV29-1; J gene: TRBJ2-5; D gene: -; clone size: few; CDR3 DNA: TGCAGTACTAGGCAAGAGACCCAGTACTTC; CDR3 protein: CSTRQETQYF
V gene: TRBV10-3; J gene: TRBJ2-3; D gene: -; clone size: -; CDR3 DNA: TGTGCCCCCCGAGGGATTAGCGGCAACACAGATACGCAGTATTTT; CDR3 protein: CAPRGISGNTDTQYF
V gene: TRBV18; J gene: TRBJ1-2; D gene: TRBD1; clone size: -; CDR3 DNA: TGTGCCAGCACCGGGACAGAGGGTGGCTACACCTTC; CDR3 protein: CASTGTEGGYTF
V gene: TRBV6-6; J gene: TRBJ2-1; D gene: TRBD1; clone size: few; CDR3 DNA: TGTGCCAGCCGGGACAGGTTGAATGAGCAGTTCTTC; CDR3 protein: CASRDRLNEQFF
V gene: TRBV25-1; J gene: TRBJ2-7; D gene: -; clone size: few; CDR3 DNA: TGTGCCAGCAGTGATAAACCCGGGACTGATCGCTACGAGCAGTACTTC; CDR3 protein: CASSDKPGTDRYEQYF
V gene: TRBV27; J gene: TRBJ2-3; D gene: -; clone size: -; CDR3 DNA: TGTGCCAGCATTCCAGCCCTGAGGCTAGCCGTCGATACGCAGTATTTT; CDR3 protein: CASIPALRLAVDTQYF
V gene: TRBV7-6; J gene: TRBJ2-1; D gene: -; clone size: -; CDR3 DNA: TGTGCCAGCAGCCGGCTTGGGAGCTCCTACAATGAGCAGTTCTTC; CDR3 protein: CASSRLGSSYNEQFF
V gene: TRBV19; J gene: TRBJ2-7; D gene: -; clone size: -; CDR3 DNA: TGTGCCAGTAGCCCTTGGGGACTCGCCTACGAGCAGTACTTC; CDR3 protein: CASSPWGLAYEQYF
V gene: TRBV6-5; J gene: TRBJ2-7; D gene: -; clone size: -; CDR3 DNA: TGTGCCAGCAGTTACGAGCCCACCTACGAGCAGTACTTC; CDR3 protein: CASSYEPTYEQYF
V gene: TRBV7-9; J gene: TRBJ1-1; D gene: TRBD1; clone size: -; CDR3 DNA: TGTTCCAGCAGCTTAGCGTCAGGGGGCACTGAAGCTTTCTTT; CDR3 protein: CSSSLASGGTEAFF
V gene: TRBV10-3; J gene: TRBJ1-6; D gene: -; clone size: -; CDR3 DNA: TGTGCCATCAGTGAGTCAAGGGCAGGGAATAATTCACCCCTCCACTTT; CDR3 protein: CAISESRAGNNSPLHF
V gene: TRBV6-6; J gene: TRBJ1-6; D gene: -; clone size: once; CDR3 DNA: TGTGCCAGCAGTGCCAATCCGACCGAGGATCTAACACCCCTCCACTTT; CDR3 protein: CASSANPTEDLTPLHF
V gene: TRBV9; J gene: TRBJ1-3; D gene: -; clone size: few; CDR3 DNA: TGTGCCAGCAGCGACGGTAGCTCTGGAAACACCATATATTTT; CDR3 protein: CASSDGSSGNTIYF
V gene: TRBV5-1; J gene: TRBJ1-1; D gene: -; clone size: -; CDR3 DNA: TGCGCCAGCAGCTTCACAGGGAACCCTGAAGCTTTCTTT; CDR3 protein: CASSFTGNPEAFF
V gene: TRBV9; J gene: TRBJ2-5; D gene: TRBD2; clone size: -; CDR3 DNA: TGTGCCAGCAGTTGGCTAGCGGGGGGCCAAGAGACCCAGTACTTC; CDR3 protein: CASSWLAGGQETQYF
V gene: TRBV30; J gene: TRBJ1-5; D gene: -; clone size: -; CDR3 DNA: TGTGCCTGGAGCGCGCTAGGGGCGTCTCAGCCCCAGCATTTT; CDR3 protein: CAWSALGASQPQHF
V gene: TRBV5-1; J gene: TRBJ1-6; D gene: TRBD1; clone size: -; CDR3 DNA: TGCGCCAGCAGTCCCGGGACAGATTCACCCCTCCACTTT; CDR3 protein: CASSPGTDSPLHF
V gene: TRBV7-3; J gene: TRBJ2-7; D gene: TRBD1; clone size: few; CDR3 DNA: TGTGCCAGCAGCTTAGGGCAGGGGGCCTACGAGCAGTACTTC; CDR3 protein: CASSLGQGAYEQYF
V gene: TRBV6-7; J gene: TRBJ1-3; D gene: -; clone size: -; CDR3 DNA: TGTGCCAGCAGACGGCCGGGGGGGAGCTCTGGAAACACCATATATTTT; CDR3 protein: CASRRPGGSSGNTIYF
V gene: TRBV28; J gene: TRBJ2-1; D gene: -; clone size: -; CDR3 DNA: TGTGCCAGCAGTGGAGGGACGGCCGAAGGCTACAATGAGCAGTTCTTC; CDR3 protein: CASSGGTAEGYNEQFF
V gene: TRBV9; J gene: TRBJ2-5; D gene: TRBD2; clone size: -; CDR3 DNA: TGTGCCAGCAGCGTAGGGGCGGCGGGGGGGCAAGAGACCCAGTACTTC; CDR3 protein: CASSVGAAGGQETQYF
V gene: TRBV27; J gene: TRBJ1-4; D gene: -; clone size: -; CDR3 DNA: TGTGCCAGCAGCCAGACGGGGGGGGCGTGGGATGAAAAACTGTTTTTT; CDR3 protein: CASSQTGGAWDEKLFF
V gene: TRBV6-5; J gene: TRBJ1-3; D gene: -; clone size: -; CDR3 DNA: TGTGCCAGCAGTTACTCTTCAGGGGCTGGAAACACCATATATTTT; CDR3 protein: CASSYSSGAGNTIYF
V gene: TRBV7-9; J gene: TRBJ2-1; D gene: TRBD2; clone size: -; CDR3 DNA: TGTGCCAGCAGCGTAAATAGCGGGGGCACCCCCAATGAGCAGTTCTTC; CDR3 protein: CASSVNSGGTPNEQFF
V gene: TRBV18; J gene: TRBJ1-1; D gene: -; clone size: -; CDR3 DNA: TGTGCCAGCTCACCAAGGGGGGGCCCTGAAGCTTTCTTT; CDR3 protein: CASSPRGGPEAFF
V gene: TRBV4-1; J gene: TRBJ2-5; D gene: -; clone size: -; CDR3 DNA: TGCGCCAGCAGCCAAGATGGGGGCGCGTACATAGAGACCCAGTACTTC; CDR3 protein: CASSQDGGAYIETQYF
V gene: TRBV7-6; J gene: TRBJ2-2; D gene: -; clone size: -; CDR3 DNA: TGTGCCAGCAGCCCGACTGTAGAACCCGGGGAGCTGTTTTTT; CDR3 protein: CASSPTVEPGELFF
V gene: TRBV5-4; J gene: TRBJ2-2; D gene: TRBD2; clone size: once; CDR3 DNA: TGTGCCAGCAGCAGCGGGACTAGCGGGGTAAACACCGGGGAGCTGTTTTTT; CDR3 protein: CASSSGTSGVNTGELFF
V gene: TRBV5-4; J gene: TRBJ2-6; D gene: TRBD1; clone size: -; CDR3 DNA: TGTGCCAGCAGCCCGAGTGCAGGGACAGGGCCCTCTGGGGCCAACGTCCTGACTTTC; CDR3 protein: CASSPSAGTGPSGANVLTF